This TCR beta chain was identified in a study of cytomegalovirus exposure and HLA in healthy donors. This clone has just one count. This PCR relied on a set of 60 Vbeta primers and 13 Jbeta primers. As handled by the study authors: Approximately 11 million of the roughly 80 million unique TCR beta chains counted in a later analysis were shared. TCRdb keeps only in-frame clones here, not all; method: immunoSEQ multiplex PCR. D and trimming come from the DNA, and the V and J calls and clone size come from that table. The sample contains about 180,000 clones, around 80% of which appear only once. The TCR sequence derives from a girl aged 2 to 10 in good health and CMV-seropositive. Sequencing was done on a sample of PBMCs.

The CDR3 is CASSLWGTSPLTEQFF. Written as DNA, the CDR3 is TGTGCCAGCAGTTTATGGGGGACTAGCCCTCTTACTGAGCAGTTCTTC. This chain links TRBV27 with TRBJ2-1; 9 bases agree with TRBD2. The CDR3 contains 16 residues. The V and J ends lost 1 base and 9 bases, in that order; junction bases with no gene match: 10. Germline V gene data show CDR1 as MNHEY and CDR2 as SMNVEV (reference sequence).